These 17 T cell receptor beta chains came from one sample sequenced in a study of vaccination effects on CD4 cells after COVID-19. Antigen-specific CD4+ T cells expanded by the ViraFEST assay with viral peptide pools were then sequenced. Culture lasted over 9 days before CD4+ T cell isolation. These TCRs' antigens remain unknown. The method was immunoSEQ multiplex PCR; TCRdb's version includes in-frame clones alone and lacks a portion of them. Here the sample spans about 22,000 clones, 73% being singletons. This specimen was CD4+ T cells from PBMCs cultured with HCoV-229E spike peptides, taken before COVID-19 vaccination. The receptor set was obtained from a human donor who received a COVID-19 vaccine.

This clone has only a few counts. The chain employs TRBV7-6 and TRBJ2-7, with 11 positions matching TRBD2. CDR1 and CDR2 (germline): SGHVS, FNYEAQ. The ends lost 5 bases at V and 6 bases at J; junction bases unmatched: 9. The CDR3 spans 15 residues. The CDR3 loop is CASSRYSGGGSEQYF. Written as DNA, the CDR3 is TGTGCCAGCAGCCGATATAGCGGGGGGGGCAGCGAGCAGTACTTC.

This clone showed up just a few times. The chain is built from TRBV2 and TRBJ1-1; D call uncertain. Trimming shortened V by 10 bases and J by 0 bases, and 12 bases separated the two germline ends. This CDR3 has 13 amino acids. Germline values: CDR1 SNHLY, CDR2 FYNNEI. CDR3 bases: TGTGCCACCTCGGGGTCCCTGAACACTGAAGCTTTCTTT. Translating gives CATSGSLNTEAFF.

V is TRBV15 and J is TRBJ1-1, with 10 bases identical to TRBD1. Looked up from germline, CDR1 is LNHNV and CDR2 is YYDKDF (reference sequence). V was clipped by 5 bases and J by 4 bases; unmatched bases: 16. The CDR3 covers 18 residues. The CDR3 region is CATSGFKWGQGLTTEAFF. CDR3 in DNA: TGTGCCACCAGCGGGTTTAAATGGGGACAGGGGCTCACCACTGAAGCTTTCTTT.

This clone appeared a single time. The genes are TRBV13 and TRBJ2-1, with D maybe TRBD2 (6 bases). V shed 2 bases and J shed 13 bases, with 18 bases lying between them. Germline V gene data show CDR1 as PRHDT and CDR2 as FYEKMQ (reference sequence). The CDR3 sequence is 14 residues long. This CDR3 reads CASSLSGGGVRQFF. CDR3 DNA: TGTGCCAGCAGCTTAAGTGGCGGAGGGGTTCGTCAGTTCTTC. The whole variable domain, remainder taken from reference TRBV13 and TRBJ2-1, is AAGVIQSPRHLIKEKRETATLKCYPIPRHDTVYWYQQGPGQDPQFLISFYEKMQSDKGSIPDRFSAQQFSDYHSELNMSSLELGDSALYFCASSLSGGGVRQFFGPGTRLTVL.

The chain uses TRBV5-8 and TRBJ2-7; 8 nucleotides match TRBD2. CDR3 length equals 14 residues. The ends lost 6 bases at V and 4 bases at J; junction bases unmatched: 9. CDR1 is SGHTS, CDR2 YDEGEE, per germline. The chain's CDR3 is CASKGSGSWYEQYF. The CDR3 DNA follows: TGTGCCAGCAAGGGGAGCGGGAGTTGGTACGAGCAGTACTTC.

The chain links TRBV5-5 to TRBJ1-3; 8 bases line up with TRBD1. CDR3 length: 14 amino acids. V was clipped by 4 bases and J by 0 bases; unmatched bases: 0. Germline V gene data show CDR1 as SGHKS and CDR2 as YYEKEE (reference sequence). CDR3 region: CASSGTGSGNTIYF. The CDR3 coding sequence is TGTGCCAGCAGCGGGACAGGCTCTGGAAACACCATATATTTT.

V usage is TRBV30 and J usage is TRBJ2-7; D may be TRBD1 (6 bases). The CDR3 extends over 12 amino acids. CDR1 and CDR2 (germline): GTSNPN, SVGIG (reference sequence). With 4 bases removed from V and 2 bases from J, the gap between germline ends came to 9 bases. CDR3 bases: TGTGCCTGGAATTCAGGGGCCTACGAGCAGTACTTC. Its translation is CAWNSGAYEQYF.

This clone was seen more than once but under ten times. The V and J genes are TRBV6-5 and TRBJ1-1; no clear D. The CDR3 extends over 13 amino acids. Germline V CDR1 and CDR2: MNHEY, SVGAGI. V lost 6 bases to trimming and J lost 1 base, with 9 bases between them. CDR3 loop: CASRVPGNTEAFF. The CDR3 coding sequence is TGTGCCAGCAGGGTCCCGGGGAACACTGAAGCTTTCTTT.

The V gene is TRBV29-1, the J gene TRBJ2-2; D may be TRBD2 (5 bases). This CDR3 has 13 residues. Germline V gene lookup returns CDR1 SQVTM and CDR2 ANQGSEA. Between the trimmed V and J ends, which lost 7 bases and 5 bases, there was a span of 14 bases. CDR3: CSAQPRGTGELFF. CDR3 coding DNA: TGCAGCGCCCAACCTCGCGGGACCGGGGAGCTGTTTTTT.

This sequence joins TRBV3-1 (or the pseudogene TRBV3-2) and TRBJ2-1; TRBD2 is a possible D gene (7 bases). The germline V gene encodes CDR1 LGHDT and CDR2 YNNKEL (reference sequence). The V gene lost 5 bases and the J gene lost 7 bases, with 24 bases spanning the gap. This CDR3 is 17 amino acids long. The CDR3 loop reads CASSSSSTGREANEQFF. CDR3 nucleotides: TGTGCCAGCAGCTCTTCCAGCACAGGGAGGGAAGCGAATGAGCAGTTCTTC.

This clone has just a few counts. The CDR3 region has the DNA TGTGCCAGCTCACCACCAGGCAGGGGCAATCAGCCCCAGCATTTT. It yields the protein CASSPPGRGNQPQHF. The genes are TRBV18 and TRBJ1-5; the D gene is possibly TRBD1 (5 bases). From germline, CDR1 is KGHSH and CDR2 LQKENI. The V end was cut by 0 bases, the J end by 2 bases, with 8 bases between. This CDR3 region has 15 residues.

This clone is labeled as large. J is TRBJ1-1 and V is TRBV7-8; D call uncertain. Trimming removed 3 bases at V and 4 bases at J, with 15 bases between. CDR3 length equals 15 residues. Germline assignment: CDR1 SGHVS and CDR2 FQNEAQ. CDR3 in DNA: TGTGCCAGCAGCTTGACGGAGCTGACCTTCACTGAAGCTTTCTTT. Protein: CASSLTELTFTEAFF.

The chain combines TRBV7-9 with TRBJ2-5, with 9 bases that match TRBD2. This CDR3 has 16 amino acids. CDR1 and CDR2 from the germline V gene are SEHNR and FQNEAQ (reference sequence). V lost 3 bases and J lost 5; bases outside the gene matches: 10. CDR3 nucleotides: TGTGCCAGCAGCTTCGGGGGTCCAGCGGGGGGTGAGACCCAGTACTTC. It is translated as CASSFGGPAGGETQYF. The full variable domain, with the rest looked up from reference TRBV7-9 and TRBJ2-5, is DTGVSQNPRHKITKRGQNVTFRCDPISEHNRLYWYRQTLGQGPEFLTYFQNEAQLEKSRLLSDRFSAERPKGSFSTLEIQRTEQGDSAMYLCASSFGGPAGGETQYFGPGTRLLVL.

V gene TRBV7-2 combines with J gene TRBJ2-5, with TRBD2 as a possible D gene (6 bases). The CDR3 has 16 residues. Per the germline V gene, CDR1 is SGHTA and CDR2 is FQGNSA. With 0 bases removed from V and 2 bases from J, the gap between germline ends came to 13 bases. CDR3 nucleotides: TGTGCCAGCAGCTTAGCGGGGACTCCCGGACAAGAGACCCAGTACTTC. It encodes CASSLAGTPGQETQYF.

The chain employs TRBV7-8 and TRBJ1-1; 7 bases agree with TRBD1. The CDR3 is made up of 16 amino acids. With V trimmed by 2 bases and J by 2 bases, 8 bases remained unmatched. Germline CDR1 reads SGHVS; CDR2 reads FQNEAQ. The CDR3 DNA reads TGTGCCAGCAGCTTATTTACAGGGGCCTTTAACACTGAAGCTTTCTTT. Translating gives CASSLFTGAFNTEAFF.

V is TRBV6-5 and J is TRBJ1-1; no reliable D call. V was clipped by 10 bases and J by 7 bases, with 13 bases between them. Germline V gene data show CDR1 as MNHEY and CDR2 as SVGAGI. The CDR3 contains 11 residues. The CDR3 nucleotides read TGTGCCACCCTAGGACGGGATGAAGCTTTCTTT. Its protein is CATLGRDEAFF.

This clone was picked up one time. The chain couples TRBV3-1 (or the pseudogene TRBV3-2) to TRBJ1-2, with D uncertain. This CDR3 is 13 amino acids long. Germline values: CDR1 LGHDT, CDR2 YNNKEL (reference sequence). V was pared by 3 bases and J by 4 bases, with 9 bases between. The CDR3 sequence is CASSHDSFYGYTF. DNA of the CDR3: TGTGCCAGCAGCCACGACTCTTTCTATGGCTACACCTTC.